This note documents a single TCR beta chain sequence. These data originate in a study of TIL therapy for anti-PD-1-resistant metastatic lung cancer. Sequencing used immunoSEQ v3. Clones were read by immunoSEQ multiplex PCR, and TCRdb kept only the in-frame ones, dropping some. The sample gives fewer than 65,000 clones, over 75% of which show up once; under 3% is in the top ten. Trimming stripped 2 bases from V and 5 bases from J, with 9 bases between. This CDR3 is 13 amino acids long. The germline V gene has CDR1 GTSNPN and CDR2 SVGIG (reference sequence). As for time point: pre-treatment sample, taken before nivolumab and TIL therapy.

Material: blood, obtained at baseline. This chain links TRBV30 with TRBJ1-4; D remains unclear. The receptor comes from a person between 25 and 79 years old with non-small cell lung cancer. The CDR3, as DNA: TGTGCCTGGAGTCCTGGACCAAATGAAAAACTGTTTTTT. Protein product: CAWSPGPNEKLFF.